A selection of T cell receptor beta chains follows, all from one sample in a study of blood T cell repertoires in COVID-19. Here immunoSEQ multiplex PCR was the method, and the copy in TCRdb shows in-frame clones only, minus some. This table holds 230,000 or so clones, more than 65% found once. Sequences were obtained from peripheral blood. The receptors shown here come from a woman in her 40s who had recovered from COVID-19. The CDR3 runs from the conserved cysteine through the conserved F or W. A D gene is named only where the DNA matches it firmly. The size field is filled for only some rows; it gives once, few, many or a size class.

NA	TRBV15	TRBJ2-5	NA	CATSSLLAQEETQYF	TGTGCCACCAGCAGTCTCCTGGCGCAGGAAGAGACCCAGTACTTC
TRBD2	TRBV9	TRBJ2-3	NA	CASSVGLAGEDTQYF	TGTGCCAGCAGCGTAGGACTAGCGGGGGAAGATACGCAGTATTTT
TRBD1	TRBV9	TRBJ1-3	NA	CASSTRDSFSGNTIYF	TGTGCCAGCAGCACCCGGGACAGCTTTTCTGGAAACACCATATATTTT
NA	TRBV3-1/TRBV3-2	TRBJ2-7	once	CASSHDTYEQYF	TGTGCCAGCAGCCACGACACCTACGAGCAGTACTTC
TRBD2	TRBV5-1	TRBJ2-3	once	CASSLGTSGWDTQYF	TGCGCCAGCAGCTTGGGGACTAGCGGGTGGGATACGCAGTATTTT
NA	TRBV7-3	TRBJ1-2	once	CASSSNPRDGYTF	TGTGCCAGCAGCTCGAACCCGAGGGATGGCTACACCTTC
TRBD1	TRBV7-2	TRBJ2-2	NA	CASSLRTGFNTGELFF	TGTGCCAGCAGCTTAAGGACAGGGTTCAACACCGGGGAGCTGTTTTTT
TRBD1	TRBV5-6	TRBJ2-2	NA	CASSFIAPGQGANTGELFF	TGTGCCAGCAGCTTTATAGCGCCGGGACAGGGAGCGAACACCGGGGAGCTGTTTTTT
TRBD1	TRBV29-1	TRBJ2-3	once	CSVGGTGFLDTQYF	TGCAGCGTTGGGGGGACAGGGTTTTTGGATACGCAGTATTTT
NA	TRBV6-5	TRBJ2-7	NA	CASSYSRGTGEQYF	TGTGCCAGCAGTTACTCTCGGGGAACCGGCGAGCAGTACTTC
TRBD1	TRBV19	TRBJ1-5	NA	CASNTPGQGGYQPQHF	TGTGCCAGTAATACACCTGGACAGGGGGGCTACCAGCCCCAGCATTTT
TRBD1	TRBV7-2	TRBJ1-5	NA	CASSLEGDRGQPQHF	TGTGCCAGCAGCTTAGAGGGGGACAGGGGACAGCCCCAGCATTTT
TRBD2	TRBV6-1	TRBJ2-3	NA	CASSEQYPGLGADTQYF	TGTGCCAGCAGTGAGCAATACCCGGGACTAGGTGCAGATACGCAGTATTTT
NA	TRBV4-3	TRBJ1-6	NA	CASSPDPGGTYNSPLHF	TGCGCCAGCAGCCCCGACCCGGGGGGCACCTATAATTCACCCCTCCACTTT
NA	TRBV24-1	TRBJ2-5	few	CATSDFGPGAPEETQYF	TGTGCCACCAGTGATTTCGGTCCAGGGGCCCCTGAAGAGACCCAGTACTTC
NA	TRBV28	TRBJ2-5	NA	CASSSMTRSAKETQYF	TGTGCCAGCAGTTCCATGACACGTTCCGCAAAAGAGACCCAGTACTTC
TRBD2	TRBV4-2	TRBJ2-7	many	CASSPSLAGGISYEQYF	TGTGCCAGCAGCCCCTCTCTAGCGGGGGGTATCTCCTACGAGCAGTACTTC
NA	TRBV7-2	TRBJ1-1	NA	CASSPYGLSRSEAFF	TGTGCCAGCAGCCCATACGGACTATCCCGAAGTGAAGCTTTCTTT
TRBD1	TRBV10-1	TRBJ2-2	NA	CASRDRTNTGELFF	TGCGCCAGCAGGGACAGGACGAACACCGGGGAGCTGTTTTTT
NA	TRBV28	TRBJ1-4	NA	CASSIPGVLNEKLFF	TGTGCCAGCAGTATACCGGGTGTCCTTAATGAAAAACTGTTTTTT
TRBD1	TRBV15	TRBJ1-4	NA	CAIVTDRVGEKLFF	TGTGCCATCGTAACGGACAGGGTGGGGGAAAAACTGTTTTTT
TRBD2	TRBV24-1	TRBJ2-3	NA	CATSDRPSGGTTDTQYF	TGTGCCACCAGTGACCGGCCTAGCGGGGGGACAACAGATACGCAGTATTTT
TRBD1	TRBV6-2/TRBV6-3	TRBJ2-7	NA	CASSPTGQGESHEQYF	TGTGCCAGCAGCCCTACCGGACAGGGGGAAAGCCACGAGCAGTACTTC
TRBD2	TRBV5-1	TRBJ2-1	NA	CASSFSLAGTSNEQFF	TGCGCCAGCAGCTTCTCACTAGCGGGGACGAGCAATGAGCAGTTCTTC
NA	TRBV7-9	TRBJ1-2	NA	CASSLEIPSGMKAYGYTF	TGTGCCAGCAGCTTAGAGATCCCGTCCGGGATGAAGGCCTATGGCTACACCTTC
NA	TRBV6-5	TRBJ1-1	NA	CARMGAANTEAFF	TGTGCCAGAATGGGGGCAGCGAACACTGAAGCTTTCTTT
TRBD1	TRBV14	TRBJ2-7	NA	CASSRDSFWGLYYEQYF	TGTGCCAGCAGCCGGGACAGCTTCTGGGGTCTATACTACGAGCAGTACTTC
NA	TRBV19	TRBJ1-2	NA	CASSAGGNNGYTF	TGTGCCAGTAGTGCCGGGGGTAACAATGGCTACACCTTC
TRBD1	TRBV7-2	TRBJ1-6	NA	CASSTGTGGGYNSPLHF	TGTGCCAGCAGCACCGGGACAGGGGGAGGTTATAATTCACCCCTCCACTTT
NA	TRBV21-1	TRBJ2-7	NA	CASFAGTASEQYF	TGTGCCAGCTTTGCCGGGACAGCGAGCGAGCAGTACTTC
NA	TRBV12-5	TRBJ1-2	NA	CASGLAHREGYTF	TGTGCTAGTGGTTTGGCACACAGGGAGGGCTACACCTTC
TRBD1	TRBV6-5	TRBJ2-7	NA	CASSYSPGQGYEQYF	TGTGCCAGCAGTTACTCCCCGGGACAGGGGTACGAGCAGTACTTC
TRBD1	TRBV5-1	TRBJ1-1	NA	CASSLGSGGGSTEAFF	TGCGCCAGCAGCTTGGGTTCAGGGGGTGGGTCCACTGAAGCTTTCTTT
TRBD2	TRBV7-2	TRBJ2-7	NA	CASSTGGDYEQYF	TGTGCCAGCAGTACGGGGGGGGACTACGAGCAGTACTTC
NA	TRBV28	TRBJ2-3	NA	CASSFQFTDTQYF	TGTGCCAGCAGTTTTCAATTCACAGATACGCAGTATTTT
NA	TRBV6-5	TRBJ2-7	NA	CASRGEAQLAYEQYF	TGTGCCAGCAGGGGGGAGGCACAGTTGGCCTACGAGCAGTACTTC
NA	TRBV9	TRBJ2-1	once	CASSVASSNYEQFF	TGTGCCAGCAGCGTAGCTTCTAGCAATTATGAGCAGTTCTTC
NA	TRBV5-6	TRBJ2-5	NA	CASRQERDSQETQYF	TGTGCCAGCAGACAAGAAAGGGACTCGCAAGAGACCCAGTACTTC
NA	TRBV2	TRBJ2-1	NA	CASSDSLLGTIKANEQFF	TGTGCCAGCAGTGACTCTTTATTAGGGACAATCAAAGCGAATGAGCAGTTCTTC
NA	TRBV28	TRBJ2-5	few	CASSLWLTSQGGGGETQYF	TGTGCCAGCAGTTTATGGTTAACATCACAAGGGGGGGGAGGAGAGACCCAGTACTTC
TRBD1	TRBV30	TRBJ2-5	NA	CAWSRGQETQYF	TGTGCCTGGAGCAGGGGGCAAGAGACCCAGTACTTC